This entry lists 2 T cell receptor beta chains sequenced from one sample in a study of blood T cell repertoires in COVID-19. Measured with immunoSEQ multiplex PCR; TCRdb has only the in-frame clones, and not every one. The sample includes around 250,000 clones, roughly 85% of them seen just once. Sequencing was done on a sample of PBMCs or T cells enriched from blood (not recorded which). These receptors were collected from a woman between 45 and 65 years old who had recovered from COVID-19.

The chain couples TRBV13 to TRBJ2-7, with 10 bases that match TRBD2. The CDR3 covers 16 residues. The germline V gene has CDR1 PRHDT and CDR2 FYEKMQ (reference sequence). After removal of 2 bases from V and 2 bases from J, the junction contained 6 bases not matched to a gene. CDR3 bases: TGTGCCAGCAGCTTAACCCTAGCGGGAGTAGCCTACGAGCAGTACTTC. Translation: CASSLTLAGVAYEQYF.

The DNA of the CDR3 is TGTGCCAGCAGTTACCGGCAGGGAACTCGGGGGGAGTCATCAGGGGCCAACGTCCTGACTTTC. Its protein is CASSYRQGTRGESSGANVLTF. The chain uses TRBV6-7 and TRBJ2-6; 7 nucleotides match TRBD2. TRBV6-7 is placed among ORFs of uncertain function. V lost 2 bases and J lost 4; bases outside the gene matches: 20. This CDR3 has 21 residues.